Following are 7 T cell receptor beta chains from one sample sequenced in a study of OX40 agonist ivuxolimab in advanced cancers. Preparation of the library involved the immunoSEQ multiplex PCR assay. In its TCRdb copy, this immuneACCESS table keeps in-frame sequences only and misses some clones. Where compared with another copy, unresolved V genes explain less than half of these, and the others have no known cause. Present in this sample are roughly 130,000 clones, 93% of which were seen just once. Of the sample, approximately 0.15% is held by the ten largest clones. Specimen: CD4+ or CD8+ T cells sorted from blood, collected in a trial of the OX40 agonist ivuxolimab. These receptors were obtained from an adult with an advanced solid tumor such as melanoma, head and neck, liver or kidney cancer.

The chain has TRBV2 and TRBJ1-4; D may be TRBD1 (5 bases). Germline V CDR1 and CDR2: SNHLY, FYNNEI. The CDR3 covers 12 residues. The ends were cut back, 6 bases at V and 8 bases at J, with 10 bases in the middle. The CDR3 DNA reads TGTGCCAGCAGGACAGAGCCCGAAAAACTGTTTTTT. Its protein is CASRTEPEKLFF.

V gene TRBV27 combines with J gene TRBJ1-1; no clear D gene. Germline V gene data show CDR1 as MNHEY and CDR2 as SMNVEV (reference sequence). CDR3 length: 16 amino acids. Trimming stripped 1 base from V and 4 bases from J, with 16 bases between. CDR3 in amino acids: CASSLLSLTALTEAFF. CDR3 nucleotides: TGTGCCAGCAGTTTATTATCTTTGACGGCTCTCACTGAAGCTTTCTTT.

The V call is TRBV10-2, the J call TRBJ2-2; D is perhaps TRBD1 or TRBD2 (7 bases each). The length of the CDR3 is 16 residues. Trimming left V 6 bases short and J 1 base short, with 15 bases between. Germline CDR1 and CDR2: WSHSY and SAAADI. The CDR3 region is CASRGGGAENTGELFF. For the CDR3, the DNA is TGCGCCAGCAGGGGAGGGGGCGCTGAGAACACCGGGGAGCTGTTTTTT.

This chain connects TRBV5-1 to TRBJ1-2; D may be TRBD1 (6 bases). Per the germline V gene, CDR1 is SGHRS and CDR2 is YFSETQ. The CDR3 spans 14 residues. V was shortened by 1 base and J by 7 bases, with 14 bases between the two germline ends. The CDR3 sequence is CASSLFARGGGYTF. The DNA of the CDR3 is TGCGCCAGCAGCTTGTTCGCCAGGGGAGGTGGCTACACCTTC.

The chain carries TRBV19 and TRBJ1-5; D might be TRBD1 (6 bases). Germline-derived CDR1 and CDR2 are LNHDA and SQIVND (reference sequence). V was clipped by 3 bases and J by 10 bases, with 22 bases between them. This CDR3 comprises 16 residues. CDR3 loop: CASSISTGSLIDPQHF. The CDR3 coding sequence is TGTGCCAGTAGTATTTCTACAGGGAGCCTTATTGATCCCCAGCATTTT.

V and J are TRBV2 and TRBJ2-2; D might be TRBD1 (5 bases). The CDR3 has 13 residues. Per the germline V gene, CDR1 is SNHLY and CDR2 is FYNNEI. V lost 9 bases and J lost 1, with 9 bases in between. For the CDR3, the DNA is TGTGCCAGTGAGCAGGGGAACACCGGGGAGCTGTTTTTT. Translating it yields CASEQGNTGELFF.

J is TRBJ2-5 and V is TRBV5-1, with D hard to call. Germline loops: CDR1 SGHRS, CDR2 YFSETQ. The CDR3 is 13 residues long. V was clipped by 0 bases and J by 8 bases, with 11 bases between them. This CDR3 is CASSLGSPQTQYF. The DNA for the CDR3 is TGCGCCAGCAGCTTGGGGAGCCCCCAAACCCAGTACTTC.